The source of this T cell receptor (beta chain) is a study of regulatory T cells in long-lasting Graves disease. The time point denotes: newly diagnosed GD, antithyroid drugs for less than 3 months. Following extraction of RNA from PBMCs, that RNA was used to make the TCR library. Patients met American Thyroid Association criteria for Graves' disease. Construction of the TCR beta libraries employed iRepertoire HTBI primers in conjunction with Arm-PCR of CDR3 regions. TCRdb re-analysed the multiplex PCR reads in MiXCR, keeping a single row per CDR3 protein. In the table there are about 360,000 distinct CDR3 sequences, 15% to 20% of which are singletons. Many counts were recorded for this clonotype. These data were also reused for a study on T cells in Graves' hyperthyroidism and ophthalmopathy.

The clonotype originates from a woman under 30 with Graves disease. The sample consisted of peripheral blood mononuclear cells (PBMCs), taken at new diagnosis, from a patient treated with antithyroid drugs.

Written as DNA, the CDR3 is TGTGCCAGCAGTTTCTGGGGGAACACTGAAGCTTTCTTT. Protein: CASSFWGNTEAFF. The chain couples TRBV27 to TRBJ1-1; D gene uncertain. The CDR3 runs 13 residues. Trimming stripped 3 bases from V and 1 base from J, with 6 bases between. Germline CDR1 MNHEY, CDR2 SMNVEV (reference sequence).